The 25 T cell receptor beta chains listed next were all sequenced from one sample in a study of response to subunit inactivated influenza vaccine. One entry per CDR3 protein, called by TCRdb with MiXCR from the RT-PCR reads. The data contain some 300,000 distinct CDR3 sequences, about 20% of them singletons. The sample in question was PBMCs from blood, obtained approximately 22 months after vaccination. The receptors stem from a man in his fifties or sixties who received an inactivated influenza vaccine.

This clonotype was observed a handful of times. V is TRBV7-2 and J is TRBJ2-5; no firm D call. Deletions cut 5 bases from V and 1 base from J, with 14 bases between. This CDR3 comprises 15 residues. From germline, CDR1 is SGHTA and CDR2 FQGNSA. CDR3 DNA sequence: TGTGCCAGCAGCAAGGGTGACCGTACCCAAGAGACCCAGTACTTC. The encoded protein is CASSKGDRTQETQYF. The full variable domain, completed using reference TRBV7-2 and TRBJ2-5, is GAGVSQSPSNKVTEKGKDVELRCDPISGHTALYWYRQSLGQGLEFLIYFQGNSAPDKSGLPSDRFSAERTGGSVSTLTIQRTQQEDSAVYLCASSKGDRTQETQYFGPGTRLLVL.

The DNA for the CDR3 is TGTGCCAGCAGTTCCCGAGTGACCCCCACTCACAGGGAGGGCTATGGCTACACCTTC. Its translation: CASSSRVTPTHREGYGYTF. This rearrangement joins TRBV27 to TRBJ1-2; TRBD1 is a possible D gene (6 bases). The CDR3 is 19 residues long. The V end lost 4 bases, the J end lost 4 bases, and 28 bases lay between the germline ends. Germline-derived CDR1 and CDR2 are MNHEY and SMNVEV (reference sequence).

The J gene is TRBJ1-6, the V gene TRBV20-1; 9 bases are a match to TRBD1. Germline V gives CDR1 DFQATT, CDR2 SNEGSKA (reference sequence). With 2 bases clipped from V and 13 bases from J, the junction kept 9 bases outside the gene matches. This CDR3 has 14 amino acids. This CDR3 reads CSARTRQGVSPLHF. Here the CDR3 DNA reads TGCAGTGCTAGAACCAGACAGGGGGTTTCGCCCCTCCACTTT.

The chain is built from TRBV12-3 or TRBV12-4 and TRBJ1-1, with a possible D match to TRBD1 (6 bases). The V end was cut by 3 bases, the J end by 2 bases, with 10 bases between. The CDR3 loop spans 14 amino acids. CDR3 bases: TGTGCCAGCAGTTTCACAGGGTTCAACACTGAAGCTTTCTTT. As protein: CASSFTGFNTEAFF.

The table lists this clonotype with a few counts. The chain carries TRBV10-3 and TRBJ2-7; D assignment may be TRBD1 or TRBD2 (5 bases each). V lost 2 bases and J 1 base, leaving 18 bases between the germline ends. The CDR3 sequence is 17 residues long. Germline-derived CDR1 and CDR2 are ENHRY and SYGVKD. CDR3 in DNA: TGTGCCATCAGTGAGCGAATGGGGCTGGGACCGTCCTACGAGCAGTACTTC. Its translation is CAISERMGLGPSYEQYF.

As regards this clonotype: No conserved phenylalanine or tryptophan ends this CDR3, so it is likely a read error. The DNA is left out, because the CDR3 cannot be placed on it with certainty; the CDR3 is given as TCRdb lists it. The rearrangement joins TRBV4-1 to TRBJ2-7; TRBD2, as called in the table, went unchecked against the DNA. Germline V gene data show CDR1 as MGHRA and CDR2 as YSYEKL. From its first to its last residue, the CDR3 has 11 amino acids. This chain's CDR3 is CASSPRGKRPS.

This clonotype has only one observation. The chain combines TRBV28 with TRBJ1-6; maybe TRBD1 (6 bases). The CDR3 covers 14 residues. Germline lookup yields CDR1 MDHEN and CDR2 SYDVKM. Deletions cut 5 bases from V and 5 bases from J, with 10 bases between. The CDR3 DNA reads TGTGCCAGCAGTACCCAGGGGAATAATTCACCCCTCCACTTT. This gives the protein CASSTQGNNSPLHF.

The rearrangement links TRBV20-1 to TRBJ1-1, with D unclear. V was shortened by 3 bases and J by 5 bases, with 10 bases between the two germline ends. CDR3 size: 12 residues. Germline CDR1 is DFQATT and CDR2 is SNEGSKA (reference sequence). The CDR3 region is CSASIRGTEAFF. In DNA, the CDR3 is TGCAGTGCTAGTATCCGGGGAACTGAAGCTTTCTTT.

This clonotype has a handful of counts. V and J are TRBV2 and TRBJ2-7; D is possibly TRBD1 (5 bases). The V gene lost 4 bases and the J gene lost 0 bases, with 10 bases spanning the gap. CDR3 length: 14 residues. CDR1 is SNHLY, CDR2 FYNNEI, per germline. In DNA, the CDR3 is TGTGCCAGCAGTGGGACACAAAGCTCCTACGAGCAGTACTTC. This codes for CASSGTQSSYEQYF.

The chain joins TRBV3-1 to TRBJ1-6; possible D gene TRBD1, 5 bases. CDR1 and CDR2 from the germline V gene are LGHDT and YNNKEL (reference sequence). This CDR3 has 14 amino acids. V lost 8 bases to trimming and J lost 2 bases, with 10 bases between them. The CDR3 nucleotides are TGTGCCAGCGGGGGTACGACCTATAATTCACCCCTCCACTTT. This sequence encodes CASGGTTYNSPLHF.

The chain carries TRBV18 and TRBJ2-2, with a possible D match to TRBD1 (6 bases). CDR3 length: 15 residues. Trimming pared 1 base from V and 5 bases from J, leaving 11 bases between. Per the germline V gene, CDR1 is KGHSH and CDR2 is LQKENI. CDR3 nucleotides: TGTGCCAGCTCACCACGCCAACAGGGAACCGGGGAGCTGTTTTTT. It encodes CASSPRQQGTGELFF.

V usage is TRBV7-9 and J usage is TRBJ2-1; unclear D gene. The CDR3 totals 12 residues. Deletions cut 5 bases from V and 3 bases from J, with 5 bases between. Germline CDR1 SEHNR, CDR2 FQNEAQ (reference sequence). In DNA, the CDR3 is TGTGCCAGCAGCCCAAACTACAATGAGCAGTTCTTC. Protein sequence: CASSPNYNEQFF. The entire variable domain, with the rest obtained from reference TRBV7-9 and TRBJ2-1, is as follows: DTGVSQNPRHKITKRGQNVTFRCDPISEHNRLYWYRQTLGQGPEFLTYFQNEAQLEKSRLLSDRFSAERPKGSFSTLEIQRTEQGDSAMYLCASSPNYNEQFFGPGTRLTVL.

The chain employs TRBV21-1 and TRBJ2-4; TRBD1, the table's D call, was not compared with the DNA. TRBV21-1 is labeled a pseudogene. CDR3 length equals 15 residues. CDR3 sequence: CASSKVGTAKNIQYF. The CDR3 region has the DNA TGTGCCAGCAGCAAAGTCGGGACAGCCAAAAACATTCAGTACTTC.

V gene TRBV20-1 combines with J gene TRBJ2-1; 8 bases match TRBD2. Germline lookup yields CDR1 DFQATT and CDR2 SNEGSKA (reference sequence). This CDR3 has 13 residues. J lost 6 bases, V lost 2 bases, and 3 bases had no gene match. The CDR3 DNA reads as TGCAGTGCTAGACCAGCGGGGGTCAATGAGCAGTTCTTC. Encoded protein: CSARPAGVNEQFF.

This chain joins TRBV15 and TRBJ2-2; tentatively, D is TRBD1 or TRBD2 (6 bases each). Germline lookup yields CDR1 LNHNV and CDR2 YYDKDF (reference sequence). Deletions cut 2 bases from V and 6 bases from J, with 10 bases between. CDR3 length equals 14 residues. The CDR3 is CATSRYREAGELFF. For the CDR3, the DNA is TGTGCCACCAGCAGATACAGGGAGGCCGGGGAGCTGTTTTTT.

This clonotype came up a few times. The chain joins TRBV28 to TRBJ1-1, with 7 positions matching TRBD1. CDR3 length equals 16 residues. Germline values: CDR1 MDHEN, CDR2 SYDVKM. J was trimmed by 3 bases and V by 5 bases; bases with no gene match: 12. CDR3 sequence: CASSPQGGLHDTEAFF. CDR3 nucleotides: TGTGCCAGCAGTCCCCAGGGGGGTTTGCACGACACTGAAGCTTTCTTT.

This sequence joins TRBV29-1 and TRBJ2-7; no definite D call. This CDR3 comprises 13 residues. Trimming took 4 bases from V and 3 from J, leaving 13 bases between them. Germline V gene lookup returns CDR1 SQVTM and CDR2 ANQGSEA. CDR3 in amino acids: CSVGVGLGYEQYF. Written as DNA, the CDR3 is TGCAGCGTTGGCGTCGGGTTAGGCTACGAGCAGTACTTC.

V is TRBV7-9 and J is TRBJ1-2; D uncertain. Trimming stripped 5 bases from V and 4 bases from J, with 14 bases between. The CDR3 loop spans 14 amino acids. Germline CDR1 reads SEHNR; CDR2 reads FQNEAQ (reference sequence). The DNA of the CDR3 is TGTGCCAGCAGCGCTTCCTCGTTTGTCTATGGCTACACCTTC. It translates to CASSASSFVYGYTF.

V gene TRBV4-3 combines with J gene TRBJ1-5; D not resolved. CDR1 LGHNA and CDR2 YSLEER come from the germline V gene. V was cut by 0 bases and J by 0 bases, with 6 bases left in between. The CDR3 length is 15 residues. CDR3 amino acids: CASSQEVYSNQPQHF. DNA of the CDR3: TGCGCCAGCAGCCAAGAGGTGTATAGCAATCAGCCCCAGCATTTT.

As regards this clonotype: This may be a read error: a much more frequent sequence differs by one nucleotide. The V and J genes are TRBV28 and TRBJ1-6; D might be TRBD1 (5 bases). This CDR3 contains 14 residues. Looked up from germline, CDR1 is MDHEN and CDR2 is SYDVKM. Here the CDR3 DNA reads TGTGCCAGCAGGCCGGGACGGAATAATTCAGCCCTCCACTTT. Translated: CASRPGRNNSALHF.

The genes are TRBV30 and TRBJ2-7; 7 bases agree with TRBD2. Germline CDR1 reads GTSNPN; CDR2 reads SVGIG (reference sequence). Unmatched junction bases numbered 4, after V lost 8 bases and J lost 0 bases. The CDR3 is 12 residues long. CDR3 DNA: TGTGCCGGAGCGGGGCCCTCCTACGAGCAGTACTTC. Amino acid sequence: CAGAGPSYEQYF.

This chain connects TRBV9 to TRBJ1-5; D remains unclear. CDR1 and CDR2 from the germline V gene are SGDLS and YYNGEE. The CDR3 sequence is 14 residues long. V was cut by 0 bases and J by 4 bases, with 8 bases left in between. The CDR3 region is CASSVGWGNQPQHF. Written as DNA, the CDR3 is TGTGCCAGCAGCGTAGGGTGGGGAAATCAGCCCCAGCATTTT.

This clonotype was counted only a few times. The V gene is TRBV24-1, the J gene TRBJ2-5; 8 nucleotides align to TRBD1. Germline-derived CDR1 and CDR2 are KGHDR and SFDVKD. V lost 4 bases, J lost 1 base, and 4 bases stayed unmatched. The CDR3 has 15 amino acids. CDR3 sequence reads: CATSDQGQGQETQYF. CDR3 sequence (DNA): TGTGCCACCAGTGACCAAGGACAGGGCCAAGAGACCCAGTACTTC.

J is TRBJ2-1 and V is TRBV5-1; 7 nucleotides agree with TRBD2. With 4 bases clipped from V and 15 bases from J, the junction kept 13 bases outside the gene matches. The length of the CDR3 is 13 residues. From germline, CDR1 is SGHRS and CDR2 YFSETQ. CDR3 in amino acids: CASSPGEGDLPFF. The CDR3 DNA sequence: TGCGCCAGCAGCCCGGGGGAGGGAGACCTTCCGTTCTTC.

This clonotype was counted only a few times. The chain employs TRBV29-1 and TRBJ2-1, with 9 bases identical to TRBD1. The CDR3 runs to 15 residues. V dropped 5 bases and J dropped 4; count of bases not matched to a gene: 9. Germline values: CDR1 SQVTM, CDR2 ANQGSEA. CDR3 loop: CSVRSGTGRYNEQFF. CDR3 bases: TGCAGCGTTAGGTCTGGGACAGGGCGTTACAATGAGCAGTTCTTC.